The following is a T cell receptor beta chain sequence with its context. The CDR3 extends over 16 amino acids. Germline values: CDR1 KGHDR, CDR2 SFDVKD. Trimming left V 4 bases short and J 0 bases short, with 11 bases between. TCRdb redid the calling of the RT-PCR reads with MiXCR, one entry per CDR3 protein. The data contain 200,000 to 250,000 distinct CDR3 sequences, 13% to 15% of them seen just once; the ten biggest clones take up approximately 10%. The source of the sample is a study of patients and donors after allogeneic stem cell transplantation. The rearrangement links TRBV24-1 to TRBJ2-2, with D perhaps matching TRBD1 (6 bases). The receptor's source is a human donor who was either an allogeneic HSCT recipient or a stem cell or donor lymphocyte infusion donor (not recorded which). It is not recorded whose cells these are; they may come from a transplant donor. The sample was blood, either unsorted or a sorted T cell fraction (not recorded which). Here the CDR3 DNA reads TGTGCCACCAGTGACCTACGACAGGCGAACACCGGGGAGCTGTTTTTT. Translation: CATSDLRQANTGELFF.